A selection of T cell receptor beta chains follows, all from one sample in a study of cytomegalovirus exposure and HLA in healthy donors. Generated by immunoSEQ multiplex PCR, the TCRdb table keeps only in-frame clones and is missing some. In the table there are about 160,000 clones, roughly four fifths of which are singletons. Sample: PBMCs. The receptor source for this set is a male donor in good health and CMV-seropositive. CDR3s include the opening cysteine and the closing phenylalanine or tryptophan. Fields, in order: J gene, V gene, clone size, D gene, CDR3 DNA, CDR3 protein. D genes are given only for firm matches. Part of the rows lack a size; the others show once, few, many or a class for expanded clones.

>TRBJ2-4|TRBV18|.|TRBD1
TGTGCCAGCTCACCACCGGGGACAGTAGCCAAAAACATTCAGTACTTC
CASSPPGTVAKNIQYF
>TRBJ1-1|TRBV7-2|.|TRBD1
TGTGCCAGCAGCTTAGATAACAGGGGGACTGAAGCTTTCTTT
CASSLDNRGTEAFF
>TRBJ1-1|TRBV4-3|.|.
TGCGCCAGCAGCCAAGATCTTGGCAGTGAAGCTTTCTTT
CASSQDLGSEAFF
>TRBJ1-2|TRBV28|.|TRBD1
TGTGCCAGCAGTTCCGGACAGGGGGCGATCTATGGCTACACCTTC
CASSSGQGAIYGYTF
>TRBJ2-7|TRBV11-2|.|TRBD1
TGTGCCAGCAGCCTCGACAGGGGGCGCGAGCAGTACTTC
CASSLDRGREQYF
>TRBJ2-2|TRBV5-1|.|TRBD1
TGCGCCAGCAGCTTTTTCGGGACAGGACTTCCGAACACCGGGGAGCTGTTTTTT
CASSFFGTGLPNTGELFF
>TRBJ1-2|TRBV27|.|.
TGTGCCAGCAGGAAAACAGGGTTGGACTATGGCTACACCTTC
CASRKTGLDYGYTF
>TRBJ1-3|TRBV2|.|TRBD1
TGTGCCAGCAGTTTGGGACAGGGGGCTGGAAACACCATATATTTT
CASSLGQGAGNTIYF
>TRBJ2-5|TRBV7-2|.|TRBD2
TGTGCCAGCAGCTTAGGCGGGACTAGCAGGGTGACCCAGTACTTC
CASSLGGTSRVTQYF
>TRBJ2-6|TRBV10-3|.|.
TGTGCCATCACCAACGTGGCTGGGGCCAACGGCCTGACTTTC
CAITNVAGANGLTF
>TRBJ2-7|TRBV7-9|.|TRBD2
TGTGCCAGCAGCTTAGGATCCGCGGGAGGCCACGAGCAGTACTTC
CASSLGSAGGHEQYF
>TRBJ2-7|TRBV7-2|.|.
TGTGCCAGCAGCTTAGCCGCGGCCGGGATATACGAGCAGTACTTC
CASSLAAAGIYEQYF
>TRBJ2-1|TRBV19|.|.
TGTGCCAGTAGTGGCGGGTTGGATGAGCAGTTCTTC
CASSGGLDEQFF
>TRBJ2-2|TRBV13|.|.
TGTGCCAGCAGCTTCAGTCACCCCCTTGAGGGAGCGAACACCGGGGAGCTGTTTTTT
CASSFSHPLEGANTGELFF
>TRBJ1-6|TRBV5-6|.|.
TGTGCCAGCAGCTTCTTAAGCGTGGGCTCCTATAATTCACCCCTCCACTTT
CASSFLSVGSYNSPLHF
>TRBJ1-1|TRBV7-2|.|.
TGTGCCAGCACCCCCCTAGGTTGGATCACTGAAGCTTTCTTT
CASTPLGWITEAFF
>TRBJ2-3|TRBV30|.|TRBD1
TGTGCCTGGAGTGCCGGGACAGGGGGCGATGGCGGTACGCAGTATTTT
CAWSAGTGGDGGTQYF
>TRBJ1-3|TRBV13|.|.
TGTGCCAGCAGCTTAAGGGCCCCCGGTCCGGGGGGAAACACCATATATTTT
CASSLRAPGPGGNTIYF
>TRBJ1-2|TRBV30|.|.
TGTGCCTGCACCCAAGCAGGGCGAGGGGGCTATGGCTACACCTTC
CACTQAGRGGYGYTF
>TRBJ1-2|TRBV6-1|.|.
TGTGCCAGCAGTGCAGTCAATGACTATGGCTACACCTTC
CASSAVNDYGYTF
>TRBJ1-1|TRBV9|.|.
TGTGCCAGCAGCGCCATCACTGAAGCTTTCTTT
CASSAITEAFF
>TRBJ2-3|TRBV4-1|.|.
TGCGCCAGCAGCCAAGATGGCCGATCCAGCACAGATACGCAGTATTTT
CASSQDGRSSTDTQYF
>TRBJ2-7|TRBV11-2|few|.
TGTGCCAGCAGCTTAGATCCCGGGAGCCAAACTCGCTGCGAGCAGTACTTC
CASSLDPGSQTRCEQYF
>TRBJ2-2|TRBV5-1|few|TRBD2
TGCGCCAGCAGCTTCCAGCGGGGGATCGGGACCGGGGAGCTGTTTTTT
CASSFQRGIGTGELFF